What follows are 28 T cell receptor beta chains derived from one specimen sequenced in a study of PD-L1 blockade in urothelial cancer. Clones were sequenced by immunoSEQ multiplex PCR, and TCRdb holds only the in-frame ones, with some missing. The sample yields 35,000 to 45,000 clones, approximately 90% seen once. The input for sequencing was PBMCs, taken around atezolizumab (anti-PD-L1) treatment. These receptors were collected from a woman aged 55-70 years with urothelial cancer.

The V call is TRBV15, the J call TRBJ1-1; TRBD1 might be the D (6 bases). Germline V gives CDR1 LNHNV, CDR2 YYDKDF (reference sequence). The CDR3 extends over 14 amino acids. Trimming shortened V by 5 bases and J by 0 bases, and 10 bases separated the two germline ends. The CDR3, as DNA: TGTGCCACCAGCGTCAGGGGCATGAACACTGAAGCTTTCTTT. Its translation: CATSVRGMNTEAFF. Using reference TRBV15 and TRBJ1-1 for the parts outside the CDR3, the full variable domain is DAMVIQNPRYQVTQFGKPVTLSCSQTLNHNVMYWYQQKSSQAPKLLFHYYDKDFNNEADTPDNFQSRRPNTSFCFLDIRSPGLGDTAMYLCATSVRGMNTEAFFGQGTRLTVV.

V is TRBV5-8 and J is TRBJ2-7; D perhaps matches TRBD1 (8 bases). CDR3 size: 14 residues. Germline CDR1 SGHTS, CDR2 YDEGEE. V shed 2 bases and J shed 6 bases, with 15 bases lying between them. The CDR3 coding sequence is TGTGCCAGCAGCTTTCGGACAGGGAGGGCCGAGCAGTACTTC. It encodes CASSFRTGRAEQYF.

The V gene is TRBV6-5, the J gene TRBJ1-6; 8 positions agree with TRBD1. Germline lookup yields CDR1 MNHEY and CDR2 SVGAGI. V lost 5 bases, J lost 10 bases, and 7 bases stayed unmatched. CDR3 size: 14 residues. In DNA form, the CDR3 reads TGTGCCAGCAGTCCAGGACAGGGAGGCTCACCCCTCCACTTT. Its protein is CASSPGQGGSPLHF.

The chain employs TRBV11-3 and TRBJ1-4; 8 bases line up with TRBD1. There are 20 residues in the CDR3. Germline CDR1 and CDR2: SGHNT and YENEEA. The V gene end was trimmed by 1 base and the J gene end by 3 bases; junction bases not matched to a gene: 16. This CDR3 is CASSLVPQPGQVKANEKLFF. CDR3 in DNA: TGTGCCAGCAGCTTAGTTCCCCAACCGGGACAGGTAAAGGCTAATGAAAAACTGTTTTTT.

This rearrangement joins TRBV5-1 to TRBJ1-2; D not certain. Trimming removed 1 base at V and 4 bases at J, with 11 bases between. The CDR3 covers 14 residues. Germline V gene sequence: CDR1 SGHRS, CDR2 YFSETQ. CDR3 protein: CASSLLEGRYGYTF. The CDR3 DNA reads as TGCGCCAGCAGCTTGTTGGAGGGCCGCTATGGCTACACCTTC.

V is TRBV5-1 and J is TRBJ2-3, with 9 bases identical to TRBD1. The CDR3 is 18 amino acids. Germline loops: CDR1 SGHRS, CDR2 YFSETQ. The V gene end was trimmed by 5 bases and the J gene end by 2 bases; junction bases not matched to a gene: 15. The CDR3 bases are TGCGCCAGCAGTCACCGGGACAGGGCCGCTTTCGCCACAGATACGCAGTATTTT. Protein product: CASSHRDRAAFATDTQYF.

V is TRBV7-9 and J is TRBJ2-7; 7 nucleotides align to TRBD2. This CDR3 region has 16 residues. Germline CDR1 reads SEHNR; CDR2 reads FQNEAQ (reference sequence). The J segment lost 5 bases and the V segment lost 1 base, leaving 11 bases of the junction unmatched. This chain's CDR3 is CASSLGGRADSDEQYF. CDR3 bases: TGTGCCAGCAGCTTAGGGGGGAGGGCGGATTCGGACGAGCAGTACTTC.

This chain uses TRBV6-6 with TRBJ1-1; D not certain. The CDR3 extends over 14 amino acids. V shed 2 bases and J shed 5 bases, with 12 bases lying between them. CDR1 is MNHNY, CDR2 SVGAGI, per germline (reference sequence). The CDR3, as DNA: TGTGCCAGCAGTTACCTCTCCAGCAGGACTGAAGCTTTCTTT. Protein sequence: CASSYLSSRTEAFF.

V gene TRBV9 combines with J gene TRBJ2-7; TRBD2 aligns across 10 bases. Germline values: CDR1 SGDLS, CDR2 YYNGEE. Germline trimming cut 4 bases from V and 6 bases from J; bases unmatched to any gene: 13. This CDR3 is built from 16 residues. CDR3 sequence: CASSPRLAGLAFEQYF. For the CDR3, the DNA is TGTGCCAGCAGCCCGAGACTAGCGGGCCTTGCGTTCGAGCAGTACTTC.

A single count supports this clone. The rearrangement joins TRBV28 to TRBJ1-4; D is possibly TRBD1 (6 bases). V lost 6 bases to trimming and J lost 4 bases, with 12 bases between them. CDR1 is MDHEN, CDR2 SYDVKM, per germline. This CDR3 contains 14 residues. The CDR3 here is CASRQGDLNEKLFF. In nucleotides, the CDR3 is TGTGCCAGCAGACAGGGCGACCTTAATGAAAAACTGTTTTTT. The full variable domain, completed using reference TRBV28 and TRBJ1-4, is DVKVTQSSRYLVKRTGEKVFLECVQDMDHENMFWYRQDPGLGLRLIYFSYDVKMKEKGDIPEGYSVSREKKERFSLILESASTNQTSMYLCASRQGDLNEKLFFGSGTQLSVL.

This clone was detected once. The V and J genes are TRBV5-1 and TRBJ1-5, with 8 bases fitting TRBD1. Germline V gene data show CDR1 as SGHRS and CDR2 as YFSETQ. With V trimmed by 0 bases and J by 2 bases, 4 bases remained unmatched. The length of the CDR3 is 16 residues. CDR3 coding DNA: TGCGCCAGCAGCTTGGACCCGACAGGGGGCAATCAGCCCCAGCATTTT. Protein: CASSLDPTGGNQPQHF.

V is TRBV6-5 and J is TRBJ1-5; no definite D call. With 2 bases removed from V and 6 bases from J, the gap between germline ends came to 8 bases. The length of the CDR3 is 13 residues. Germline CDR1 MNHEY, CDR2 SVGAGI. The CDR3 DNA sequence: TGTGCCAGCAGTTACCTAGGGAGTCAGCCCCAGCATTTT. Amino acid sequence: CASSYLGSQPQHF.

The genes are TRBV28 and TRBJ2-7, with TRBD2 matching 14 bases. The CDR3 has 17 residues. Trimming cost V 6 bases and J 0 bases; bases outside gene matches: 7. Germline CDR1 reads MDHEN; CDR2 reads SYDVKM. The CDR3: CASRGLAGVLSSYEQYF. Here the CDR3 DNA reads TGTGCCAGCAGGGGACTAGCGGGAGTCTTGAGCTCCTACGAGCAGTACTTC.

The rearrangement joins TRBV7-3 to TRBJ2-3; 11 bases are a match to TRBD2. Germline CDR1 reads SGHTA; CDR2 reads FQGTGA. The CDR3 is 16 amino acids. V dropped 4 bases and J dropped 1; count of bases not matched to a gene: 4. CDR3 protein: CASSSTTSGGTDTQYF. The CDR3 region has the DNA TGTGCCAGCAGCTCAACGACTAGCGGGGGCACAGATACGCAGTATTTT.

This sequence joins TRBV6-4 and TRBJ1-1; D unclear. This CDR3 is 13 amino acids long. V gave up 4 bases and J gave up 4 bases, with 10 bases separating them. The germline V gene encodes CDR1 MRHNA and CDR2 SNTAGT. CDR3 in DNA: TGTGCCAGCAGTGTAAATCTAGGCACTGAAGCTTTCTTT. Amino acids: CASSVNLGTEAFF.

The chain's CDR3 is CAISETRLTNTEAFF. CDR3 coding DNA: TGTGCCATCAGTGAGACGCGACTAACGAACACTGAAGCTTTCTTT. This chain joins TRBV10-3 and TRBJ1-1; no definite D call. This CDR3 contains 15 residues. V lost 2 bases, J lost 1 base, and 11 bases lay in between. Germline CDR1 is ENHRY and CDR2 is SYGVKD.

CDR3 DNA: TGTGCCAGCAGTCCCCCGGGACTAGCGGGAGGAAGGGGCACAGATACGCAGTATTTT. This translates into CASSPPGLAGGRGTDTQYF. The chain carries TRBV28 and TRBJ2-3; TRBD2 matches at 15 bases. This CDR3 has 19 amino acids. With 5 bases clipped from V and 1 base from J, the junction kept 10 bases outside the gene matches. Germline lookup yields CDR1 MDHEN and CDR2 SYDVKM.

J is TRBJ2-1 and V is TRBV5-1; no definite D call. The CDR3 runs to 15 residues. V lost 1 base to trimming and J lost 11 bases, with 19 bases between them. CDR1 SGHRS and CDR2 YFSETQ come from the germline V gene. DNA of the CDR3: TGCGCCAGCAGCTTGACAGCCCACCCAGTTCACCAGCAGTTCTTC. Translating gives CASSLTAHPVHQQFF.

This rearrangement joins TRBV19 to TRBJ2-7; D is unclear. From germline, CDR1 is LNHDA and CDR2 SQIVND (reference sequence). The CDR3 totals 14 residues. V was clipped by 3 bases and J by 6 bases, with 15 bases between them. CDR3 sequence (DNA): TGTGCCAGTAGTATGGCGGTAGGTTTGGGCGAGCAGTACTTC. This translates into CASSMAVGLGEQYF.

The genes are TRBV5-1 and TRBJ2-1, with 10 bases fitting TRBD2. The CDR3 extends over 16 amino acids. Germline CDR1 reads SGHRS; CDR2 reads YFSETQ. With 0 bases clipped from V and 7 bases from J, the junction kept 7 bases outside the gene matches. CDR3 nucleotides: TGCGCCAGCAGCTTGGCCCCTAGCGGGAGTGGTAATGAGCAGTTCTTC. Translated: CASSLAPSGSGNEQFF.

The CDR3 reads CASSPGDRAYNEQFF. For the CDR3, the DNA is TGTGCCAGCAGTCCGGGGGACAGGGCTTACAATGAGCAGTTCTTC. The chain is built from TRBV2 and TRBJ2-1; 9 bases align to TRBD1. The CDR3 is 15 amino acids. V gave up 5 bases and J gave up 4 bases; unmatched junction bases: 6. Germline-derived CDR1 and CDR2 are SNHLY and FYNNEI.

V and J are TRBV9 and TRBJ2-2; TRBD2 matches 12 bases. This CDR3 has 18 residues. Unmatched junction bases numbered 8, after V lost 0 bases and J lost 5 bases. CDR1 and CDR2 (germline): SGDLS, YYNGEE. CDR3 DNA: TGTGCCAGCAGCGTAGAGCTAGCGGGAGGGCCGGGTACCGGGGAGCTGTTTTTT. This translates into CASSVELAGGPGTGELFF.

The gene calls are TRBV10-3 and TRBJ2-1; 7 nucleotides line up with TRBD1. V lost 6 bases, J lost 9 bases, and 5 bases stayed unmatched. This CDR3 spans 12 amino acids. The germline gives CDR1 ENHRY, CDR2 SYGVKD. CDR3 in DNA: TGTGCCATCAGAAGACAGGGTCCTGAGCAGTTCTTC. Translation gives CAIRRQGPEQFF.

The CDR3 protein is CASSPRLGEQYF. The CDR3 coding sequence is TGTGCCAGCAGCCCCAGACTCGGAGAGCAGTACTTC. This chain connects TRBV7-6 to TRBJ2-7; D remains ambiguous. Per germline, CDR1 SGHVS and CDR2 FNYEAQ. The CDR3 loop spans 12 amino acids. V gave up 5 bases and J gave up 7 bases, with 12 bases separating them.

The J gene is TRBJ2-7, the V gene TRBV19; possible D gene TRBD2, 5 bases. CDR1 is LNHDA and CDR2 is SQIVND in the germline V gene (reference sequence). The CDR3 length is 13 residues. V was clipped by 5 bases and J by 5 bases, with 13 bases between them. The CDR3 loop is CASSPRLADEQYF. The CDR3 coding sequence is TGTGCCAGTAGTCCGCGCCTAGCAGACGAGCAGTACTTC.

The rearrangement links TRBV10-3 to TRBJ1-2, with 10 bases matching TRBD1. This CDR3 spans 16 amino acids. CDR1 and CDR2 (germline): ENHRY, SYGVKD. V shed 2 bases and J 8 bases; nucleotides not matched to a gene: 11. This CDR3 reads CAISETSPGQGNGYTF. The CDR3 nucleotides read TGTGCCATCAGTGAGACATCACCGGGACAGGGGAACGGCTACACCTTC.

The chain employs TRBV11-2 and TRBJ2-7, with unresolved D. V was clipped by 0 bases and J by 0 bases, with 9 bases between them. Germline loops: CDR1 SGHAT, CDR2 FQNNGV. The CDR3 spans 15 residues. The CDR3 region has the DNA TGTGCCAGCAGCTTAGACGTAGGAGCCTCCTACGAGCAGTACTTC. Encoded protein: CASSLDVGASYEQYF.

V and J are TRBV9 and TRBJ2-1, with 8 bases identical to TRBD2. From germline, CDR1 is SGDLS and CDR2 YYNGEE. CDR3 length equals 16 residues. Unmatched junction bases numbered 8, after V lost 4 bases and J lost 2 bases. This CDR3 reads CASSLREGIAYNEQFF. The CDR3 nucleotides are TGTGCCAGCAGCCTACGGGAGGGGATCGCCTACAATGAGCAGTTCTTC.